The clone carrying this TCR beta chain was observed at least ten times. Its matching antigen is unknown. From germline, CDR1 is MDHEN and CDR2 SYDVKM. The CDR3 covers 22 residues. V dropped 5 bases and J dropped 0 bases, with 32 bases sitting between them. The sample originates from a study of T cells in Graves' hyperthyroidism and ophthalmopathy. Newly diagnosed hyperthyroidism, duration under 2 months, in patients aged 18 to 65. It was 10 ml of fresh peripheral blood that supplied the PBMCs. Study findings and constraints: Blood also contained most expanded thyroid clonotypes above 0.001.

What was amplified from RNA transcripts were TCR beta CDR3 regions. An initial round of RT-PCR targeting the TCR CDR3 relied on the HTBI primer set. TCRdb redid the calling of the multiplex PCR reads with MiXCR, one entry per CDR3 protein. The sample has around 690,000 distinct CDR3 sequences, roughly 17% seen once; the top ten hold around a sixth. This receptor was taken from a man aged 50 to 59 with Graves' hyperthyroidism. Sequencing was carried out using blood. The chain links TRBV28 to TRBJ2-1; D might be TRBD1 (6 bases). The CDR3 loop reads CASSTLTRGRPSVRSSYNEQFF. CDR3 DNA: TGTGCCAGCAGTACTCTCACCAGGGGACGTCCGTCCGTAAGGAGCTCCTACAATGAGCAGTTCTTC.